This T cell receptor beta chain was sequenced during a study of T cell clonotyping in hematopoietic cell transplantation. Whole-study findings and limits: At the given depth, recipient repertoires were over 95% de novo clonotypes. Pathologically expanded recipient clonotypes increased progressively from day 30 to day 180 as diversity fell. Broader posttransplant TCR repertoire diversity was predicted by graft donor and pretransplant recipient Inverse Simpson Index values.

Trimming cost V 3 bases and J 3 bases, with 3 bases left between them. Germline V gives CDR1 GTSNPN, CDR2 SVGIG (reference sequence). The CDR3 totals 11 residues. A word on this clone: Its antigen is not known.

Recipient blood drawn about 28 days pretransplant and days 30, 100, 180 after. The data were produced by immunoSEQ multiplex PCR, yet TCRdb's version contains in-frame clones alone and is incomplete. The sample lists some 7,400 clones; roughly 89% were seen once. Sequenced material: PBMCs, taken 100 days after allogeneic stem cell transplant. The V and J genes are TRBV30 and TRBJ2-1, with D uncertain. The receptor comes from a male patient between 45 and 59 years old who had an allogeneic stem cell transplant from a related donor, so the T cells may come from the graft donor. Some clones in this sample may be carry-over from other donors' samples. CDR3 residues: CAWRGYNEQFF. The CDR3 coding sequence is TGTGCCTGGAGAGGCTACAATGAGCAGTTCTTC.